This TCR beta chain was documented in a study of Graves' ophthalmopathy and Graves' hyperthyroidism (dated by TCRdb to 2017 to 2018). Notes on the research overall: Peripheral blood was collected at initial diagnosis, prior to any treatment. The study used signatures of the TCR beta repertoire to tell Graves' ophthalmopathy apart from Graves' hyperthyroidism and to predict which patients would progress to ophthalmopathy. In total, over 130 blood samples were TCR-sequenced: fewer than 50 ophthalmopathy, approximately 80 hyperthyroidism and 17 hyperthyroidism-to-ophthalmopathy patients. To explore V-J signatures that separate ophthalmopathy from hyperthyroidism, a discovery set of about 98 patients was enrolled, consisting of about 41 with ophthalmopathy and 57 with stable hyperthyroidism. For independent validation, a separate cohort was made up of approximately 19 hyperthyroidism patients plus 17 patients who later progressed from hyperthyroidism to ophthalmopathy. In over 5 hyperthyroidism patients, the T-cell repertoires found in thyroid tissue were compared with those found in blood. Following sample collection, hyperthyroidism patients were given methimazole at a starting dose of 30 mg daily, and ophthalmopathy patients were given high-dose intravenous methylprednisolone. For training and testing, the roughly 93 patients in the discovery cohort were randomly divided in a 7:3 ratio.

Hyperthyroidism was defined as stable when no progression to ophthalmopathy occurred within 18 months of follow-up. The hyperthyroidism patients were 18 to 65 years old and newly diagnosed, with a disease duration of less than 2 months. Patients with other autoimmune diseases, uncontrolled infections, pregnancy or lactation were excluded. Diagnosis relied on clinical symptoms, serum thyroxine, TRAb, thyroid ultrasound and orbital computed tomography. Ficoll-Paque density gradient centrifugation was used to isolate PBMCs from 8.5 to 10 ml of fresh peripheral blood. Total RNA was extracted with Trizol reagent and quality-checked on an Agilent 2100 Bioanalyzer. For repertoire sequencing, the TCR beta CDR3 regions were amplified from RNA transcripts. HTBI primers and the Qiagen OneStep RT-PCR kit were used in a first-round RT-PCR, which was followed by a second-round multiplex PCR, size selection and purification. The libraries underwent paired-end sequencing with 100 bp reads on an Illumina HiSeq2000. The original methods were these. Reads were processed with SOAPnuke, discarding reads with adapters, uncalled bases, mean Phred below 15, or no exact constant-primer or identifier match. High-quality paired reads were merged with COPE v1.2.5. Each unique nucleotide sequence was treated as a clonotype, and MiTCR v1.1 was used to align the clonotypes to the IMGT TRB V, D and J references. The analysis was limited to V-J combinations with a frequency above 0.0001, which together covered approximately 99% of repertoires. A TCR clonal expansion and chaos score per V-J combination was defined as the ratio of F50 clonal expansion to chaos observed in the TCRdist matrix. Welch's t-statistics and random forest were used to narrow the features down to 10 to 15 V-J combinations, which were then fed into a naive Bayes classifier. Thyroid-blood repertoire similarity was quantified with the Morisita-Horn index. In TCRdb, the public reads were trimmed at Q25 with fastp and aligned with MiXCR, with productive beta chains retained. Entries are consolidated by CDR3 protein sequence, retaining the most common genes and DNA. TCRdb, not the original authors, processed these V and J calls. The sample table holds roughly 420,000 distinct CDR3 sequences, of which 20% to 25% were seen once. The top ten clonotypes cover under 3% of the sample.

From the germline V gene (reference sequence), CDR1 is LNHNV and CDR2 is YYDKDF. Germline trimming: 3 bases from V, 4 bases from J; junction bases outside gene matches: 9. The CDR3 measures 16 amino acids from cysteine to phenylalanine. The read is trimmed to its CDR3 DNA, 48 bases read in frame from base 1. Here is what the overall study found, with its caveats: No statistical method was used to predetermine the sample size, and group allocation was not hidden from the investigators. Most of the expanded thyroid clonotypes with a frequency above 0.001 were also detected in blood, and it was suggested that the thyroid immune response may be reflected by blood repertoires. In validation, the model predicted ophthalmopathy progression with 55% to 71% sensitivity and 72.22% specificity; 12 predicted patients were CT-confirmed with GO in a median of 6.5 months. The 13-signature model separated ophthalmopathy from stable hyperthyroidism with approximately 88% sensitivity and around 81% specificity in cross-validation, and 80%/75% in the test set.

There are many counts of this clonotype. There is no known antigen for this receptor. Base-call qualities are not available, and no considerably larger clone is one nucleotide away. Sequenced material: peripheral blood. The V and J genes are TRBV15 and TRBJ2-5, with TRBD2 matching 9 junction bases. This clonotype was obtained from a woman younger than 30 with stable Graves' hyperthyroidism. Donor details come from another sample of the same person, matched by shared clones. For the CDR3, the sequence is CATSSKLAGAGETQYF. The nucleotide sequence reads TGTGCCACCAGCAGTAAACTAGCGGGTGCTGGAGAGACCCAGTACTTC.